This TCR beta chain was obtained from a study of control samples from healthy donors and cancer patients. The table came from immunoSEQ multiplex PCR; TCRdb's copy has only in-frame clones and leaves some out. Here the sample spans roughly 70,000 clones, approximately 94% being singletons. Germline V lookup: CDR1 MNHEY, CDR2 SVGEGT. V dropped 3 bases and J dropped 8 bases, with 19 bases sitting between them. The CDR3 runs to 15 residues. This TCR was recovered from a woman between 25 and 40 years old in good health. The sequencing input was blood. V gene TRBV6-2 or TRBV6-3 combines with J gene TRBJ1-2; D perhaps matches TRBD1 (6 bases). The CDR3 region has the DNA TGTGCCAGCAGTTATGACCACAGGGTATCTGAAGGCTACACCTTC. The encoded protein is CASSYDHRVSEGYTF.